This TCR beta chain was sequenced for a study of CD8+CD57+ T cells in acquired aplastic anemia. Overall study context: Sorted CD4+ and CD8+ cells yielded DNA averaging around 3.2 ug.

This clonotype appeared many times. Its antigen is undetermined. Trimming removed 4 bases from V and 7 bases from J; junction bases left unmatched: 7. This CDR3 is 14 amino acids long. Germline assignment: CDR1 SGHDT and CDR2 YYEEEE. General study findings and limits: Patients and controls shared 25 to 30 CD8+ CDR3 sequences.

Genomic DNA, the template, was used for profiling of the TCR beta VDJ and CDR3. TCRdb re-called the reads through MiXCR, storing one row per CDR3 protein. This table holds 150,000 to 200,000 distinct CDR3 sequences, about 45% found once. In patients chosen for sequencing, flow cytometry had shown CD8+CD57+ cell expansion. The V gene is TRBV5-6, the J gene TRBJ1-2; 10 bases agree with TRBD1. This clonotype originated in a human donor with aplastic anemia. Sequenced sample: sorted CD4+, CD8+, or CD8+CD57+ T cells (not recorded which) from PBMCs. The CDR3 is CASSPGQGLSGYTF. The CDR3 region has the DNA TGTGCCAGCAGCCCGGGACAGGGGTTGAGTGGCTACACCTTC.